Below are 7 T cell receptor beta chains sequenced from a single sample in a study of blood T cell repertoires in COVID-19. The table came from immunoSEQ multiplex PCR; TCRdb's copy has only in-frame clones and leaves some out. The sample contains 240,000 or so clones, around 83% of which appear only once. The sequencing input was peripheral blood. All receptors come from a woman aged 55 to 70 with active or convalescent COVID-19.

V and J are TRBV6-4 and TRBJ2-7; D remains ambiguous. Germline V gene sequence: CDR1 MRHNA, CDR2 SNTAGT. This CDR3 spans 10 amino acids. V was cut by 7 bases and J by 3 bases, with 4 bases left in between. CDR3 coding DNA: TGTGCCAGCATTAACTACGAGCAGTACTTC. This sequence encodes CASINYEQYF.

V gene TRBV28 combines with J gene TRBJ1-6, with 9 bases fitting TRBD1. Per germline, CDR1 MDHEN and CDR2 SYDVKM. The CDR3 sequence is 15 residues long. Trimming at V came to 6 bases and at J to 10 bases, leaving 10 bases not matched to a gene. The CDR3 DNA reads TGTGCCAGCAGAGGTGCGGGGACAGGGCGCTCACCCCTCCACTTT. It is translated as CASRGAGTGRSPLHF.

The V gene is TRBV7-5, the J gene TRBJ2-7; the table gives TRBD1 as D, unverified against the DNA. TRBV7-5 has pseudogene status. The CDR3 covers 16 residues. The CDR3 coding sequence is TGTGCCAGAAGCTTAGAGGGAGGACAGGGGGCCTACGAGCAGTACTTC. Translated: CARSLEGGQGAYEQYF.

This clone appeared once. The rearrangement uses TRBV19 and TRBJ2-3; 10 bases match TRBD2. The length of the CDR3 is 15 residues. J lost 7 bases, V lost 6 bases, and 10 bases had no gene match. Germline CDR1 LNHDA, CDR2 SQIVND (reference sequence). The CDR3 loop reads CASRPSGGTSYTQYF. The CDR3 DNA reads TGTGCCAGTAGGCCTAGCGGGGGTACCTCATATACGCAGTATTTT.

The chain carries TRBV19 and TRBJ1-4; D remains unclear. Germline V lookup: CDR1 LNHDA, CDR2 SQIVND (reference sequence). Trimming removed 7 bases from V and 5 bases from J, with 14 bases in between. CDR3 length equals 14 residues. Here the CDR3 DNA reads TGTGCCAGTAACCCCAGGTCTCCGAATGAAAAACTGTTTTTT. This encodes CASNPRSPNEKLFF.

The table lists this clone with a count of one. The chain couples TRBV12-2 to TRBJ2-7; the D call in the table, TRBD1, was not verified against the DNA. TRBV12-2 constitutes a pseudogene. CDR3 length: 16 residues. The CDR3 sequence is CASRLPKMDSWHEQYF. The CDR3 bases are TGTGCAAGTCGCTTACCGAAAATGGACAGTTGGCACGAGCAGTACTTC.

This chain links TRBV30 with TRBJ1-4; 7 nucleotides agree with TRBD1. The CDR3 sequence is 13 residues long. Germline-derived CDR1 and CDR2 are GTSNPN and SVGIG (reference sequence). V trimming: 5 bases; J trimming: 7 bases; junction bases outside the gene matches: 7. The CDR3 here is CAWGYRGGEKLFF. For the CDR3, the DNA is TGTGCCTGGGGATACAGGGGCGGTGAAAAACTGTTTTTT.